These 12 T cell receptor beta chains came from one sample sequenced in a study of a mutant IDH1 vaccine in newly diagnosed glioma. Time point reported: week 35, safety follow-up. One vaccine dose held 300 ug of mutant IDH1 20-mer peptide and came with topical imiquimod. Profiled with immunoSEQ multiplex PCR; TCRdb holds only in-frame clones, not every one. This table has tens of thousands of clones, roughly 80% appearing once. For these TCRs, the target antigens are not known. The material was PBMCs, obtained from a glioma patient whose treatment included an IDH1 peptide vaccine. These receptors were collected from a man younger than 35 with glioma.

The CDR3 DNA sequence: TGTGCCAGCAGTGACGGGGGCTTCCAGCCCCAGCATTTT. This encodes CASSDGGFQPQHF. V and J are TRBV6-1 and TRBJ1-5, with a tentative D call TRBD1 (6 bases). This CDR3 region has 13 residues. Germline CDR1 and CDR2: MNHNS and SASEGT. V was trimmed by 3 bases and J by 7 bases, leaving 10 bases between them.

The CDR3 bases are TGTGCCAGCAGTGAATTACTAGCGGGGGGGCCTTGGTACTTC. Residues: CASSELLAGGPWYF. The chain uses TRBV2 and TRBJ2-5, with TRBD2 matching 13 bases. The V segment lost 2 bases and the J segment 13 bases; nucleotides outside the gene matches: 7. Per the germline V gene, CDR1 is SNHLY and CDR2 is FYNNEI. The length of the CDR3 is 14 residues.

The chain recombines TRBV18 with TRBJ1-1, with TRBD1 identical over 8 bases. V dropped 3 bases and J dropped 1; count of bases not matched to a gene: 13. Germline CDR1 reads KGHSH; CDR2 reads LQKENI. The length of the CDR3 is 18 residues. The DNA for the CDR3 is TGTGCCAGCTCACCCCTTGGACAGGGAGAGGGGTCGAACACTGAAGCTTTCTTT. This sequence encodes CASSPLGQGEGSNTEAFF.

V and J are TRBV7-6 and TRBJ2-5, with TRBD2 matching 11 bases. Germline V gene lookup returns CDR1 SGHVS and CDR2 FNYEAQ. The CDR3 totals 17 residues. Trimming took 1 base from V and 3 from J; bases not matched to a gene: 7. CDR3 region: CASSLGGLAGGKETQYF. CDR3 DNA: TGTGCCAGCAGCTTAGGCGGGCTAGCGGGAGGTAAAGAGACCCAGTACTTC.

The V call is TRBV2, the J call TRBJ2-5; TRBD2 aligns across 7 bases. In germline, CDR1 is SNHLY, CDR2 FYNNEI. The CDR3 is made up of 15 amino acids. J lost 5 bases, V lost 3 bases, and 9 bases had no gene match. The DNA for the CDR3 is TGTGCCAGCAGTGAGGAGCGGGGAGCGGGGGAGACCCAGTACTTC. Protein sequence: CASSEERGAGETQYF. Full variable domain (outside the CDR3, taken from reference TRBV2 and TRBJ2-5): EPEVTQTPSHQVTQMGQEVILRCVPISNHLYFYWYRQILGQKVEFLVSFYNNEISEKSEIFDDQFSVERPDGSNFTLKIRSTKLEDSAMYFCASSEERGAGETQYFGPGTRLLVL.

The chain carries TRBV27 and TRBJ1-6, with D tentatively TRBD1 (5 bases). The V end was cut by 5 bases, the J end by 9 bases, with 8 bases between. Germline CDR1 is MNHEY and CDR2 is SMNVEV (reference sequence). This CDR3 has 12 amino acids. For the CDR3, the DNA is TGTGCCAGCAGTGATAGGGGTTCACCCCTCCACTTT. It specifies CASSDRGSPLHF.

This clone was seen a single time. The rearrangement links TRBV29-1 to TRBJ2-3, with TRBD1 as a possible D gene (6 bases). This CDR3 is 16 amino acids long. V lost 1 base and J lost 0, with 14 bases in between. In germline, CDR1 is SQVTM, CDR2 ANQGSEA. CDR3 nucleotide sequence: TGCAGCGTTGAAGGGGGAGAGGGGACAAGCACAGATACGCAGTATTTT. It translates to CSVEGGEGTSTDTQYF.

This clone was seen a few times. This chain connects TRBV10-3 to TRBJ1-1, with D possibly matching TRBD1 (6 bases). The CDR3 totals 14 residues. CDR1 and CDR2 (germline): ENHRY, SYGVKD. Trimming took 3 bases from V and 5 from J, leaving 13 bases between them. The CDR3 protein is CAISESGVGTEAFF. The DNA of the CDR3 is TGTGCCATCAGTGAATCAGGGGTCGGGACTGAAGCTTTCTTT.

This sequence joins TRBV7-2 and TRBJ1-1, with a possible D match to TRBD1 (5 bases). Germline-derived CDR1 and CDR2 are SGHTA and FQGNSA. The CDR3 is 14 residues long. V lost 7 bases to trimming and J lost 3 bases, with 15 bases between them. For the CDR3, the DNA is TGTGCCAGCAACTATAACGGGGGGGACACTGAAGCTTTCTTT. Its translation is CASNYNGGDTEAFF.

The rearrangement uses TRBV15 and TRBJ1-2, with 10 positions matching TRBD1. V lost 3 bases, J lost 3 bases, and 10 bases stayed unmatched. Germline CDR1 and CDR2: LNHNV and YYDKDF (reference sequence). This CDR3 is built from 17 residues. CDR3 sequence (DNA): TGTGCCACCAGCAGTGAATTTCGGGGACAGGGGTACTATGGCTACACCTTC. Translated: CATSSEFRGQGYYGYTF.

The gene calls are TRBV18 and TRBJ1-2, with D possibly matching TRBD1 (6 bases). Trimming cost V 6 bases and J 0 bases, with 8 bases left between them. The germline CDR1 and CDR2 sequences are KGHSH and LQKENI. This CDR3 comprises 13 residues. The CDR3 coding sequence is TGTGCCAGCTCGGACAGCACTAACTATGGCTACACCTTC. Amino acid sequence: CASSDSTNYGYTF.

This chain joins TRBV2 and TRBJ2-1; D ambiguous. V was shortened by 5 bases and J by 12 bases, with 11 bases between the two germline ends. Germline CDR1 is SNHLY and CDR2 is FYNNEI. This CDR3 has 11 amino acids. The CDR3, as DNA: TGTGCCAGCAGTACCCGAAAAGGGCAGTTCTTC. It codes for CASSTRKGQFF. Supplemented by reference TRBV2 and TRBJ2-1, the full variable domain reads EPEVTQTPSHQVTQMGQEVILRCVPISNHLYFYWYRQILGQKVEFLVSFYNNEISEKSEIFDDQFSVERPDGSNFTLKIRSTKLEDSAMYFCASSTRKGQFFGPGTRLTVL.